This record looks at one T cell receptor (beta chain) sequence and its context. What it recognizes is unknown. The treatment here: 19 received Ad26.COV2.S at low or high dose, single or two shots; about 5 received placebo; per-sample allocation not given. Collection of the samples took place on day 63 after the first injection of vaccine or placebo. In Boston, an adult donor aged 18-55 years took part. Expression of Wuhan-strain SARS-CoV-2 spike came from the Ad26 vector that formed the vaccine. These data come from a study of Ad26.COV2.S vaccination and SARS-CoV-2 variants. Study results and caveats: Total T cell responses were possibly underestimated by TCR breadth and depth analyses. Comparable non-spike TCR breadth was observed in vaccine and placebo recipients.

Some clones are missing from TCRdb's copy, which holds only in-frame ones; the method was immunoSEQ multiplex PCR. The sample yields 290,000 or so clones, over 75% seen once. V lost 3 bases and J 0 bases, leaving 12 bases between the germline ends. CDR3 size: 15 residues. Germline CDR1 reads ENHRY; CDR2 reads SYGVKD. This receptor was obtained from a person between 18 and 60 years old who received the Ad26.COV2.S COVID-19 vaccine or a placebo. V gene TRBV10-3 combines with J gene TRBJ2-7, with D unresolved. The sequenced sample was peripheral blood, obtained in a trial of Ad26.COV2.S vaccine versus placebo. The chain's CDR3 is CAISEERVISYEQYF. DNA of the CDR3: TGTGCCATCAGTGAAGAACGAGTAATCTCCTACGAGCAGTACTTC.